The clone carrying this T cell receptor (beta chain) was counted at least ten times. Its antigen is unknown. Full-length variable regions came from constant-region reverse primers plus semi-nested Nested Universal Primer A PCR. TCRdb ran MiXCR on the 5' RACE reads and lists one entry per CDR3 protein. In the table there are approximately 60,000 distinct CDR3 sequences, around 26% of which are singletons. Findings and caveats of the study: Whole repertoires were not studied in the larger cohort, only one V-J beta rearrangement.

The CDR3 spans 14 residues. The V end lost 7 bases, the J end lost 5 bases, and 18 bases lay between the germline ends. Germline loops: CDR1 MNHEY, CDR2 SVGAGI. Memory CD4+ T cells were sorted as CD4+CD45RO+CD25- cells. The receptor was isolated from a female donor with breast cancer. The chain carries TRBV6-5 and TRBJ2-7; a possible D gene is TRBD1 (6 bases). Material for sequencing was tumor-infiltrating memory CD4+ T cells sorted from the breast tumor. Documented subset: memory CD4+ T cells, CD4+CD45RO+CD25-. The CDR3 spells CASTPGRGGDEQYF. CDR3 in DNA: TGTGCCAGCACTCCCGGCAGGGGCGGTGACGAGCAGTACTTC.